Detailed here is one T cell receptor (beta chain). Here immunoSEQ multiplex PCR was the method, and the copy in TCRdb shows in-frame clones only, minus some. The table includes some 73,000 clones, more than 60% detected once. The data originate from a study of radiotherapy plus CTLA-4 blockade in lung cancer. Study background: Of all patients, around 20% responded objectively and around 31% showed disease control.

The sequence derives from a human donor with non-small cell lung cancer whose response to radiotherapy plus ipilimumab could not be evaluated. Some clones in this sample may be carry-over from other donors' samples. The sample was peripheral blood, taken from a patient treated with radiotherapy plus ipilimumab.

CDR3 DNA: TGTGCCAGCAGCCAGGGACTAGCGGGGGGCACAGATACGCAGTATTTT. Amino acid sequence: CASSQGLAGGTDTQYF. The chain recombines TRBV4-2 with TRBJ2-3; TRBD2 matches 14 bases. The V gene end was trimmed by 3 bases and the J gene end by 1 base; junction bases not matched to a gene: 0. This CDR3 spans 16 amino acids. From germline, CDR1 is LGHNA and CDR2 YNFKEQ.